What follows are 31 T cell receptor beta chains derived from one specimen sequenced in a study of monozygotic twins with inflammatory bowel disease. TCRdb re-called the 5' RACE reads and catalogs CDR3 proteins one per entry, DNA excluded. The sample includes a few hundred thousand distinct CDR3 sequences. The sequencing sample was made of blood. The receptors stem from a human donor with ulcerative colitis or Crohn's disease, or a healthy co-twin of an affected twin (not recorded which).

V gene TRBV14 combines with J gene TRBJ1-4; the TCRdb D gene call, TRBD1, has no DNA to confirm it. Germline CDR1 and CDR2: SGHDN and FVKESK. This CDR3 is built from 15 residues. The CDR3 loop is CASSPRQGDGEKLFF.

This chain connects TRBV28 to TRBJ2-2; TCRdb's D call of TRBD2 is untestable without DNA. The germline CDR1 and CDR2 sequences are MDHEN and SYDVKM. There are 15 residues in the CDR3. The CDR3 protein is CASSLIAGVTGELFF.

The V gene is TRBV4-3, the J gene TRBJ2-5. This CDR3 comprises 14 residues. CDR1 is LGHNA and CDR2 is YSLEER in the germline V gene. The CDR3 is CASSQDLGGETQYF.

This chain uses TRBV9 with TRBJ2-7; TCRdb designates TRBD2, a call that cannot be tested without DNA. This CDR3 has 14 amino acids. Germline V lookup: CDR1 SGDLS, CDR2 YYNGEE. CDR3 loop: CASSEGTSGYEQYF.

The gene calls are TRBV20-1 and TRBJ2-3; TCRdb designates TRBD2, a call that cannot be tested without DNA. CDR1 is DFQATT, CDR2 SNEGSKA, per germline (reference sequence). The CDR3 totals 20 residues. The CDR3 region is CSATKPSGRALGSRTDTQYF.

The V gene is TRBV20-1, the J gene TRBJ1-2; as DNA is missing, the TRBD1 call by TCRdb cannot be tested. The CDR3 contains 13 residues. Germline-derived CDR1 and CDR2 are DFQATT and SNEGSKA (reference sequence). The CDR3 loop reads CSAQGHFNYGYTF.

V and J are TRBV10-3 and TRBJ1-5. The CDR3 extends over 17 amino acids. CDR1 is ENHRY, CDR2 SYGVKD, per germline. Here the CDR3 reads CAISGPVGEDGNQPQHF.

V gene TRBV5-1 combines with J gene TRBJ2-1; TCRdb indicates TRBD2, and absent DNA this call remains unverified. From germline, CDR1 is SGHRS and CDR2 YFSETQ. The CDR3 length is 16 residues. The CDR3 here is CASSLEASGVYNEQFF. The variable domain in full, with the rest retrieved from reference TRBV5-1 and TRBJ2-1, is KAGVTQTPRYLIKTRGQQVTLSCSPISGHRSVSWYQQTPGQGLQFLFEYFSETQRNKGNFPGRFSGRQFSNSRSEMNVSTLELGDSALYLCASSLEASGVYNEQFFGPGTRLTVL.

The rearrangement links TRBV18 to TRBJ1-1. Germline V lookup: CDR1 KGHSH, CDR2 LQKENI. This CDR3 comprises 13 residues. This chain's CDR3 is CASSQWTDGEAFF.

V gene TRBV12-3 or TRBV12-4 combines with J gene TRBJ1-1. The CDR3 is 12 residues long. CDR3 amino acids: CASSPTPREAFF.

The CDR3: CASSSAGSYEQYF. The rearrangement joins TRBV7-6 to TRBJ2-7. Germline CDR1 is SGHVS and CDR2 is FNYEAQ. This CDR3 contains 13 residues.

The chain employs TRBV10-3 and TRBJ2-5; TCRdb indicates TRBD1, and absent DNA this call remains unverified. Germline V gene lookup returns CDR1 ENHRY and CDR2 SYGVKD. This CDR3 has 13 residues. CDR3 protein: CATRVPDQETQYF.

The chain links TRBV5-1 to TRBJ2-7; with no DNA, the TCRdb D assignment of TRBD2 cannot be verified. Germline V CDR1 and CDR2: SGHRS, YFSETQ. CDR3 length: 16 amino acids. The CDR3 loop is CASSWELAGGRSEQYF.

The chain joins TRBV5-1 to TRBJ1-4; TCRdb names TRBD1, which stays unverified in the absence of DNA. The CDR3 is 16 residues long. The V gene's germline CDR1 is SGHRS and CDR2 YFSETQ. This chain's CDR3 is CASSPTGRGGDEKLFF.

V gene TRBV6-5 combines with J gene TRBJ1-1; there is no DNA to check the TCRdb D call of TRBD1. The CDR3 covers 11 residues. Germline V gene data show CDR1 as MNHEY and CDR2 as SVGAGI. CDR3 in amino acids: CASRDTVEAFF.

The V and J genes are TRBV5-4 and TRBJ2-5; TCRdb's D call of TRBD2 is untestable without DNA. Germline values: CDR1 SGHNT, CDR2 YYREEE (reference sequence). This CDR3 is 14 amino acids long. The CDR3 spells CASNSGGRQETQYF.

The CDR3 protein is CASRPSSNYGYTF. The V and J genes are TRBV27 and TRBJ1-2. Germline CDR1 and CDR2: MNHEY and SMNVEV (reference sequence). CDR3 length: 13 residues.

The chain is built from TRBV7-8 and TRBJ1-5; TCRdb's D call, TRBD1, is unchecked because there is no DNA. In germline, CDR1 is SGHVS, CDR2 FQNEAQ. The CDR3 covers 16 residues. CDR3 in amino acids: CASSSQERDSNQPQHF.

This chain links TRBV10-3 with TRBJ1-4; the D call of TRBD1 rests on TCRdb alone, since no DNA is present to check it. The germline V gene encodes CDR1 ENHRY and CDR2 SYGVKD. CDR3 size: 14 residues. CDR3 in amino acids: CAISAGTGYEKLFF.

J is TRBJ2-3 and V is TRBV11-3; with no DNA, the TCRdb D assignment of TRBD1 cannot be verified. Looked up from germline, CDR1 is SGHNT and CDR2 is YENEEA. The CDR3 consists of 17 residues. The CDR3 sequence is CASSPPDGMKATDTQYF.

The chain couples TRBV5-6 to TRBJ2-7; the TCRdb D gene call, TRBD2, has no DNA to confirm it. Germline-derived CDR1 and CDR2 are SGHDT and YYEEEE. This CDR3 contains 21 residues. The CDR3 protein is CASSLAGLAGVDSRGDYEQYF.

The chain combines TRBV27 with TRBJ1-5; with no DNA, the TCRdb D assignment of TRBD1 cannot be verified. Germline V CDR1 and CDR2: MNHEY, SMNVEV (reference sequence). The CDR3 extends over 16 amino acids. The chain's CDR3 is CASSSVGGVGNQPQHF.

The rearrangement uses TRBV3-1 and TRBJ1-2; TCRdb reports TRBD1, a call that lacks DNA to check it against. Germline V CDR1 and CDR2: LGHDT, YNNKEL (reference sequence). CDR3 size: 15 residues. The chain's CDR3 is CASSQLGQGAYGYTF.

The rearrangement joins TRBV20-1 to TRBJ2-5; TCRdb's assignment of TRBD2 cannot be checked, as there is no DNA. Germline CDR1 DFQATT, CDR2 SNEGSKA (reference sequence). The CDR3 spans 15 residues. The CDR3 sequence: CSAYPGLAGGETQYF.

The chain couples TRBV19 to TRBJ2-1; TCRdb's D gene call, TRBD1, goes unchecked for lack of DNA. From germline, CDR1 is LNHDA and CDR2 SQIVND (reference sequence). CDR3 size: 18 residues. CDR3 region: CASSIIPLRGGIYNEQFF.

The chain is built from TRBV6-1 and TRBJ1-2; the D call of TRBD1 rests on TCRdb alone, since no DNA is present to check it. The germline gives CDR1 MNHNS, CDR2 SASEGT. The CDR3 has 17 residues. The CDR3 loop reads CASSRAGQGVINYGYTF.

V gene TRBV6-1 combines with J gene TRBJ1-2; the TCRdb call, TRBD1, lacks DNA for checking. The CDR3 runs to 14 residues. Germline V gene data show CDR1 as MNHNS and CDR2 as SASEGT. The CDR3 sequence: CASSEMRQGYGYTF.

The gene calls are TRBV7-2 and TRBJ1-1. The CDR3 is made up of 12 amino acids. Per germline, CDR1 SGHTA and CDR2 FQGNSA. This CDR3 is CASSLVFSEAFF.

V usage is TRBV9 and J usage is TRBJ2-7; the D call from TCRdb, TRBD1, cannot be confirmed without DNA. CDR3 length: 16 residues. The germline V gene encodes CDR1 SGDLS and CDR2 YYNGEE. Here the CDR3 reads CASSAQPGTGSHEQYF.

The chain couples TRBV7-2 to TRBJ2-5; TCRdb proposes TRBD1, but this gene call is untestable without DNA. The CDR3 is made up of 17 amino acids. The V gene's germline CDR1 is SGHTA and CDR2 FQGNSA. The CDR3 spells CASSSRQGVTRLETQYF.

The chain uses TRBV20-1 and TRBJ2-7; TCRdb picks TRBD1, but there is no DNA to check that call. Germline V lookup: CDR1 DFQATT, CDR2 SNEGSKA (reference sequence). This CDR3 comprises 17 residues. CDR3 amino acids: CSAGVWDRQRDGYEQYF.